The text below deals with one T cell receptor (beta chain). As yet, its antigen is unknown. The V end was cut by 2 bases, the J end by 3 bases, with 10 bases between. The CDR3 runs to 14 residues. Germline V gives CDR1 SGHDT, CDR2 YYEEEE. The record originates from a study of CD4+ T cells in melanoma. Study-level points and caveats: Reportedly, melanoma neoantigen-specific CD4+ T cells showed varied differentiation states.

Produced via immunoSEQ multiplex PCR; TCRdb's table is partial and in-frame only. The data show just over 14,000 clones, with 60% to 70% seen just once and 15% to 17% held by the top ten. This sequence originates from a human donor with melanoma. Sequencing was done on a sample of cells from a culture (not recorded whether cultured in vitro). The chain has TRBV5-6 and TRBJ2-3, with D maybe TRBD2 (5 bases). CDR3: CASSFGVGTDTQYF. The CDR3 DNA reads TGTGCCAGCAGCTTCGGGGTAGGGACAGATACGCAGTATTTT.